This T cell receptor (beta chain) stems from a study of OX40 agonist ivuxolimab in advanced cancers. Study-level background: Earlier anti-PD-1, anti-PD-L1 or anti-CTLA-4 therapy was permitted; around 40% had received some.

Germline V gene lookup returns CDR1 SGDLS and CDR2 YYNGEE. The CDR3 is made up of 14 amino acids. TCRdb keeps only in-frame clones here, not all; method: immunoSEQ multiplex PCR. The table lists fewer than 120,000 clones, about nine tenths of them singletons. Notes on this clone: A read error may account for a junction end that differs from germline.

Sequencing used CD4+ or CD8+ T cells sorted from blood, obtained in a trial of the OX40 agonist ivuxolimab. The TCR comes from an adult with an advanced solid tumor such as melanoma, head and neck, liver or kidney cancer. V and J are TRBV9 and TRBJ1-2, with D possibly matching TRBD1 (5 bases). The CDR3 region has the DNA TGTGCCAGCAGCACTTCGACAGAAAACTATGGCTACATCTTC. Amino acid sequence: CASSTSTENYGYIF.